The clone carrying this T cell receptor (beta chain) was counted ten times or more. What it recognizes is unknown. The data were obtained in a study of CD8 T cells in ankylosing spondylitis. Study results and limitations: Enrichment of disease-linked clones was reportedly significant in matched ankylosing spondylitis synovial fluid. Previously reported in reactive arthritis synovial fluid and blood were some of the motif variants.

The CDR3 consists of 15 residues. The germline CDR1 and CDR2 sequences are DFQATT and SNEGSKA (reference sequence). The V and J ends lost 7 bases and 2 bases respectively, with 21 bases between them. TCRdb re-analysed the 5' RACE reads in MiXCR, keeping a single row per CDR3 protein. Here the sample spans 200,000 to 250,000 distinct CDR3 sequences, roughly 10% being singletons. The TCR was taken from a male donor with ankylosing spondylitis or in good health (not recorded which). Sequencing was performed on blood, either unsorted or a sorted T cell fraction (not recorded which). This sequence joins TRBV20-1 and TRBJ2-7; the D call may be TRBD1 or TRBD2 (5 bases each). CDR3 amino acids: CSVGVRATVTYEQYF. For the CDR3, the DNA is TGCAGTGTGGGAGTGCGCGCGACAGTCACCTACGAGCAGTACTTC.